These 19 T cell receptor beta chains were sequenced from one sample in a study of T cell responses to AZD1222 COVID-19 vaccine. Profiled with immunoSEQ multiplex PCR; TCRdb holds only in-frame clones, not every one. The sample carries fewer than 200,000 clones, 85% to 90% recorded once. Here the sequenced sample was peripheral blood, taken on day 0 of AZD1222 vaccination. Receptors were obtained from an adult in good health.

The V gene is TRBV27, the J gene TRBJ1-3; D gene unclear. The CDR3 extends over 16 amino acids. Germline V lookup: CDR1 MNHEY, CDR2 SMNVEV (reference sequence). Trimming took off 5 bases at V and 0 bases at J, with 14 bases between the two ends. The CDR3 nucleotides are TGTGCCAGCAGTCCATCTCGGAGCCGCTCTGGAAACACCATATATTTT. Protein sequence: CASSPSRSRSGNTIYF.

CDR3 residues: CASSLDGNNSPLHF. CDR3 nucleotide sequence: TGTGCCAGCAGCCTGGACGGAAATAATTCACCCCTCCACTTT. The gene calls are TRBV7-9 and TRBJ1-6; D ambiguous. The CDR3 totals 14 residues. V was shortened by 5 bases and J by 5 bases, with 10 bases between the two germline ends. Germline V gene lookup returns CDR1 SEHNR and CDR2 FQNEAQ (reference sequence).

CDR3 nucleotides: TGTGCCTGGAGTGGATTGTCGGGGGTCGGCTATGGCTACACCTTC. This sequence encodes CAWSGLSGVGYGYTF. The J gene is TRBJ1-2, the V gene TRBV30, with D tentatively TRBD1 (5 bases). The CDR3 has 15 amino acids. In germline, CDR1 is GTSNPN, CDR2 SVGIG (reference sequence). V was shortened by 1 base and J by 4 bases, with 16 bases between the two germline ends.

CDR3 sequence: CASSAGVGATYEQYF. CDR3 coding DNA: TGCGCCAGCAGTGCAGGGGTTGGCGCGACCTACGAGCAGTACTTC. The chain uses TRBV5-1 and TRBJ2-7; maybe TRBD1 (6 bases). This CDR3 spans 15 amino acids. V was shortened by 5 bases and J by 2 bases, with 17 bases between the two germline ends. Germline-derived CDR1 and CDR2 are SGHRS and YFSETQ.

The gene calls are TRBV28 and TRBJ1-2; a possible D gene is TRBD1 (6 bases). V was cut by 2 bases and J by 1 base, with 11 bases left in between. Germline CDR1 MDHEN, CDR2 SYDVKM. This CDR3 is 15 amino acids long. CDR3 loop: CASSLAGGRNYGYTF. In nucleotides, the CDR3 is TGTGCCAGCAGTTTAGCTGGGGGCCGTAACTATGGCTACACCTTC.

Of note for this clone: At the DNA level, this CDR3 is encoded by other sequences in the same sample as well. The chain couples TRBV19 to TRBJ1-2; tentatively, D is TRBD1 (5 bases). The germline V gene encodes CDR1 LNHDA and CDR2 SQIVND (reference sequence). Trimming pared 3 bases from V and 2 bases from J, leaving 16 bases between. The CDR3 covers 16 residues. The CDR3 sequence: CASSIFLTKGNYGYTF. CDR3 DNA: TGTGCCAGTAGTATCTTCTTGACAAAGGGGAACTATGGCTACACCTTC.

V and J are TRBV6-2 or TRBV6-3 and TRBJ1-4; D unclear. The CDR3 runs 13 residues. Germline CDR1 is MNHEY and CDR2 is SVGEGT. V gave up 6 bases and J gave up 3 bases, with 8 bases separating them. The CDR3 protein is CASSSQANEKLFF. DNA for the CDR3: TGTGCCAGCAGCTCTCAAGCTAATGAAAAACTGTTTTTT.

The chain carries TRBV11-2 and TRBJ2-7, with D possibly being TRBD1 or TRBD2 (5 bases each). Germline CDR1 and CDR2: SGHAT and FQNNGV. This CDR3 region has 15 residues. Deletions cut 5 bases from V and 3 bases from J, with 17 bases between. The CDR3 sequence: CASSRAGTFFYEQYF. Here the CDR3 DNA reads TGTGCCAGCAGCCGCGCCGGGACGTTTTTCTACGAGCAGTACTTC.

The chain carries TRBV5-1 and TRBJ2-7, with D perhaps TRBD1 (6 bases). Germline V gene sequence: CDR1 SGHRS, CDR2 YFSETQ. Deletions cut 4 bases from V and 6 bases from J, with 14 bases between. The CDR3 extends over 13 amino acids. The CDR3 DNA follows: TGCGCCAGCAGCAATCAAGGGACATCCGAGCAGTACTTC. It encodes CASSNQGTSEQYF.

This chain joins TRBV2 and TRBJ1-2; D unresolved. Germline CDR1 reads SNHLY; CDR2 reads FYNNEI. V gave up 5 bases and J gave up 7 bases, with 20 bases separating them. There are 15 residues in the CDR3. The CDR3 nucleotides read TGTGCCAGCAGTTTCCTTTCCTCCCTAGGGAGTGGCTACACCTTC. Protein product: CASSFLSSLGSGYTF.

This chain connects TRBV30 to TRBJ1-2; TRBD1 agrees at 8 bases. Germline values: CDR1 GTSNPN, CDR2 SVGIG (reference sequence). The V gene end was trimmed by 4 bases and the J gene end by 5 bases; junction bases not matched to a gene: 15. CDR3 size: 16 residues. The CDR3 DNA sequence: TGTGCCTGGAACGAATTCGTCGGGACAGGACGGTATGGCTACACCTTC. It translates to CAWNEFVGTGRYGYTF.

The chain joins TRBV2 to TRBJ2-7; the match to TRBD2 covers 9 bases. V was clipped by 4 bases and J by 5 bases; unmatched bases: 6. CDR1 is SNHLY and CDR2 is FYNNEI in the germline V gene. The CDR3 consists of 14 residues. This CDR3 reads CASSVVIAGDEQYF. The CDR3 bases are TGTGCCAGCAGTGTGGTGATAGCGGGAGACGAGCAGTACTTC.

The chain employs TRBV11-2 and TRBJ2-7; D gene uncertain. This CDR3 has 13 amino acids. The germline V and J ends were trimmed by 5 bases and 6 bases, with 14 bases remaining between them. The germline CDR1 and CDR2 sequences are SGHAT and FQNNGV. As DNA, the CDR3 is TGTGCCAGCAGCCTCAGCCGGACGGGCGAGCAGTACGTC. Protein product: CASSLSRTGEQYV.

The V call is TRBV2, the J call TRBJ2-5, with no clear D. CDR1 and CDR2 (germline): SNHLY, FYNNEI. V lost 6 bases and J lost 2, with 16 bases in between. CDR3 length equals 15 residues. CDR3 nucleotide sequence: TGTGCCAGCAGCCGAAGGTCCGGCGATCAAGAGACCCAGTACTTC. Translating it yields CASSRRSGDQETQYF. Together with reference TRBV2 and TRBJ2-5, the CDR3 gives the full variable domain: EPEVTQTPSHQVTQMGQEVILRCVPISNHLYFYWYRQILGQKVEFLVSFYNNEISEKSEIFDDQFSVERPDGSNFTLKIRSTKLEDSAMYFCASSRRSGDQETQYFGPGTRLLVL.

The chain is built from TRBV7-2 and TRBJ1-5; weak D call: TRBD1 (5 bases). The germline CDR1 and CDR2 sequences are SGHTA and FQGNSA. CDR3 size: 15 residues. V was trimmed by 2 bases and J by 8 bases, leaving 16 bases between them. Written as DNA, the CDR3 is TGTGCCAGCAGCTTAAATGGGGCGTCGGGGGAGCCCCAGCATTTT. Protein product: CASSLNGASGEPQHF.

This chain uses TRBV19 with TRBJ2-2; 8 nucleotides agree with TRBD1. This CDR3 has 15 amino acids. Germline V gene data show CDR1 as LNHDA and CDR2 as SQIVND (reference sequence). J lost 1 base, V lost 6 bases, and 4 bases had no gene match. CDR3 amino acids: CASRTGTGNTGELFF. The CDR3 coding sequence is TGTGCCAGTAGAACCGGGACAGGGAACACCGGGGAGCTGTTTTTT.

The chain links TRBV6-5 to TRBJ1-2; 9 bases map to TRBD1. The V and J ends lost 6 bases and 7 bases, in that order; junction bases with no gene match: 6. Germline values: CDR1 MNHEY, CDR2 SVGAGI. The CDR3 is 13 amino acids. In DNA, the CDR3 is TGTGCCAGCAGGGGGGGACAGGGACCTGGCTACACCTTC. This encodes CASRGGQGPGYTF.

The rearrangement joins TRBV6-1 to TRBJ1-2; TRBD1 might be the D (6 bases). Deletions cut 1 base from V and 8 bases from J, with 14 bases between. The germline V gene encodes CDR1 MNHNS and CDR2 SASEGT. This CDR3 spans 14 amino acids. CDR3 region: CASSEGGLRVGYTF. CDR3 nucleotides: TGTGCCAGCAGTGAAGGGGGGCTTAGGGTAGGCTACACCTTC.

V and J are TRBV11-2 and TRBJ1-2, with D possibly being TRBD1 (5 bases). V lost 6 bases and J lost 12, with 20 bases in between. This CDR3 has 13 amino acids. CDR1 is SGHAT, CDR2 FQNNGV, per germline. The CDR3 sequence: CASRLTGAPSHTF. CDR3 nucleotide sequence: TGTGCCAGCAGGTTAACAGGTGCACCCTCTCACACCTTC.